Each of the 28 T cell receptor beta chains below was sequenced from the same sample in a study of tumor-infiltrating lymphocytes in primary liver carcinoma. A constant-region primer primed TCR beta cDNA synthesis from 400 to 600 ng of total RNA. Three nested multiplex PCR rounds, a slightly modified ARM-PCR, produced the libraries for TCR beta. Both of the initial two PCR rounds ran for approximately 10 cycles and employed TRBV1-TRBV30 forward primers alongside a C-beta reverse primer. Each CDR3 protein gets one entry after TCRdb re-called the multiplex PCR reads with MiXCR. The data hold under 85,000 distinct CDR3 sequences, with approximately 72% observed a single time. Each 20-30 mg portion of unsorted bulk tissue served as the source for co-extraction of RNA and DNA. The sequenced material came from liver tumor tissue from sampling region 1. The subset is: tumor region T1, superior pole. These receptors all stem from a man aged 35 to 55 with primary liver carcinoma and hepatitis B virus infection.

As for this clonotype: A read error may produce the germline difference seen at one junction end. V and J are TRBV7-8 and TRBJ2-7; a weak D match, TRBD1 (6 bases). The CDR3 has 13 residues. In germline, CDR1 is SGHVS, CDR2 FQNEAQ. The DNA for the CDR3 is TGTGCCAGCAACGGGGACAAGACCTACGAACAGTACTTC. This translates into CASNGDKTYEQYF.

For this clonotype: One end of the junction does not line up with germline, which may come from a read error. The genes are TRBV4-1 and TRBJ1-3; D not resolved. Germline-derived CDR1 and CDR2 are MGHRA and YSYEKL. The CDR3 sequence is 15 residues long. CDR3 sequence (DNA): TGCGCCAGCAACCAAGATGGGTTTGCTGGAAACACCATATATTTT. Protein: CASNQDGFAGNTIYF.

Concerning this clonotype itself: Germline and junction disagree at one end, which may indicate a read error. The V gene is TRBV4-1, the J gene TRBJ2-2, with a tentative D call TRBD2 (5 bases). Per the germline V gene, CDR1 is MGHRA and CDR2 is YSYEKL. The CDR3 is 16 residues long. The chain's CDR3 is CASNPDEGLETGELFF. CDR3 in DNA: TGCGCCAGCAACCCAGACGAGGGTCTCGAGACCGGGGAACTGTTTTTT.

The chain has TRBV6-1 and TRBJ2-7; D ambiguous. The CDR3 spans 10 residues. V shed 7 bases and J shed 4 bases, with 5 bases lying between them. CDR1 is MNHNS and CDR2 is SASEGT in the germline V gene. The CDR3 coding sequence is TGTGCCAGCACTCGATACGAGCAGTACTTC. This codes for CASTRYEQYF.

Note on this clonotype: A read error may account for a junction end that differs from germline. The V call is TRBV2, the J call TRBJ2-1; the D call may be TRBD1 or TRBD2 (5 bases each). The CDR3 is 12 residues long. Germline assignment: CDR1 SNHLY and CDR2 FYNNEI. The CDR3 bases are TGTACCAGCAGTGCACTCCGGGACGAGCAGTTCTTC. It translates to CTSSALRDEQFF. Supplemented by reference TRBV2 and TRBJ2-1, the full variable domain reads EPEVTQTPSHQVTQMGQEVILRCVPISNHLYFYWYRQILGQKVEFLVSFYNNEISEKSEIFDDQFSVERPDGSNFTLKIRSTKLEDSAMYFCTSSALRDEQFFGPGTRLTVL.

This clonotype was seen repeatedly, ten times or more. This chain links TRBV10-3 with TRBJ2-5; D possibly matches TRBD1 or TRBD2 (5 bases each). Between the trimmed V and J ends, which lost 5 bases and 0 bases, there was a span of 13 bases. CDR1 ENHRY and CDR2 SYGVKD come from the germline V gene. The CDR3 has 15 amino acids. The CDR3 loop reads CAISRGVGNQETQYF. CDR3 nucleotide sequence: TGTGCCATCAGTCGAGGGGTCGGGAACCAAGAGACCCAGTACTTC.

V gene TRBV7-9 combines with J gene TRBJ1-2, with 10 positions matching TRBD1. There are 16 residues in the CDR3. Germline V gives CDR1 SEHNR, CDR2 FQNEAQ (reference sequence). The CDR3 loop is CISSLLGQGTPYGYTF. The CDR3 DNA is TGTATCAGCAGCTTACTGGGACAGGGGACGCCGTATGGCTACACCTTC.

Concerning this clonotype: Given the absence of the conserved phenylalanine or tryptophan at the CDR3 end, a read error is likely. V usage is TRBV11-2 and J usage is TRBJ2-3; maybe TRBD1 (6 bases). V was shortened by 4 bases and J by 7 bases, with 21 bases between the two germline ends. CDR3 length: 16 amino acids. Germline V gene sequence: CDR1 SGHAT, CDR2 FQNNGV. The CDR3 loop reads CASSYAGVRGPNTQYS. CDR3 nucleotides: TGTGCCAGCAGCTACGCCGGAGTCAGGGGACCAAATACGCAGTATTCT.

As for this clonotype: The junction and the germline gene differ at one end; a read error may be behind it. The rearrangement uses TRBV11-2 and TRBJ2-1; D remains ambiguous. This CDR3 has 12 residues. Germline V gene data show CDR1 as SGHAT and CDR2 as FQNNGV. CDR3 DNA sequence: TGTACCAGCAGCATAGTCGTGAATGAGCAGTTCTTC. Translation: CTSSIVVNEQFF.

Comment on this clonotype: The missing conserved phenylalanine or tryptophan at the end of this CDR3 makes a read error likely. The rearrangement uses TRBV5-4 and TRBJ1-2; 9 nucleotides agree with TRBD1. The junction had 9 bases not matched to a gene; V was cut back by 3 bases and J by 0 bases. CDR3 length: 17 residues. Germline lookup yields CDR1 SGHNT and CDR2 YYREEE (reference sequence). This chain's CDR3 is CASSSAGQGRTNYGYTS. The CDR3 nucleotides read TGTGCCAGCAGCTCGGCCGGACAGGGGAGAACTAACTATGGCTACACCTCC.

This clonotype is judged medium-sized. The rearrangement links TRBV12-3 or TRBV12-4 to TRBJ2-2, with a weak D call TRBD1 (5 bases). Trimming cost V 2 bases and J 2 bases, with 12 bases left between them. This CDR3 region has 16 residues. The CDR3 DNA reads TGTGCCAGCAGTTTATACCCAGGGTCCAACACCGGGGAGCTGTTTTTT. Its protein product is CASSLYPGSNTGELFF.

This sequence joins TRBV21-1 and TRBJ2-3; the table's D gene call, TRBD2, was not cross checked with the DNA. TRBV21-1 is termed a pseudogene. The CDR3 spans 21 residues. The CDR3 DNA follows: TGTGCCAGCAGCAACATCGGGTCAGACACCGGGACTAGCGGTTCCGTAGATACGCAGTATTTT. It yields the protein CASSNIGSDTGTSGSVDTQYF.

In this sample, this clonotype is medium-sized (0.01 to 0.1%). This chain connects TRBV5-5 to TRBJ2-7; TRBD1 might be the D (7 bases). V lost 2 bases to trimming and J lost 0 bases, with 18 bases between them. This CDR3 is built from 17 residues. Germline V gene sequence: CDR1 SGHKS, CDR2 YYEKEE (reference sequence). CDR3 nucleotide sequence: TGTGCCAGCAGCTTCAGGGTCGGGGGACAGAGCTCCTACGAGCAGTACTTC. This gives the protein CASSFRVGGQSSYEQYF.

For this clonotype: This is likely a read error, given that the CDR3 carries no conserved phenylalanine or tryptophan at its end. CDR3 loop: CASSGGSWAGEVNEQFS. The CDR3 DNA follows: TGTGCCAGCAGTGGGGGGTCATGGGCGGGAGAGGTGAATGAGCAGTTCTCC. This chain uses TRBV6-1 with TRBJ2-1; 7 nucleotides align to TRBD2. Germline V gives CDR1 MNHNS, CDR2 SASEGT. CDR3 length: 17 residues. V shed 4 bases and J 7 bases; nucleotides not matched to a gene: 16.

A few counts support this clonotype. Given a much more abundant clone one base away, this may be a read error. In DNA form, the CDR3 reads TGTGCCGGCAGTGACAGGGAAAATCAGCCCCAGCATTTT. This codes for CAGSDRENQPQHF. The rearrangement joins TRBV6-4 to TRBJ1-5; TRBD1 matches at 7 bases. The germline gives CDR1 MRHNA, CDR2 SNTAGT. The length of the CDR3 is 13 residues.

J is TRBJ2-2 and V is TRBV20-1, with D uncertain. The CDR3 spans 13 residues. Germline CDR1 reads DFQATT; CDR2 reads SNEGSKA (reference sequence). Trimming removed 2 bases at V and 1 base at J, with 5 bases between. CDR3 nucleotide sequence: TGCAGTGCTAGATACAAGAACACCGGGGAGCTGTTTTTT. Its translation: CSARYKNTGELFF.

Remarks on this clonotype: This likely comes from a read error, as the CDR3 has no conserved phenylalanine or tryptophan at its end. It is unclear where the CDR3 begins or ends on the DNA, so no DNA is shown, and the CDR3 is as TCRdb lists it. The rearrangement joins TRBV5-1 to TRBJ2-1; TRBD2 reflects the table's D call only, with no check against the DNA. A total of 12 residues make up the CDR3, ends included. CDR1 is SGHRS, CDR2 YFSETQ, per germline. This CDR3 is CASKLAGGEQLL.

A remark on this clonotype: One junction end disagrees with the germline gene, perhaps due to a read error. CDR3 in DNA: TGTGCCAGTAGCTACACGAAGACCAGGGAGCTGTTTTTT. It codes for CASSYTKTRELFF. The chain couples TRBV11-2 to TRBJ2-2; D not resolved. CDR3 length: 13 amino acids. Germline CDR1 SGHAT, CDR2 FQNNGV. Full variable domain (remainder filled in from reference TRBV11-2 and TRBJ2-2): EAGVAQSPRYKIIEKRQSVAFWCNPISGHATLYWYQQILGQGPKLLIQFQNNGVVDDSQLPKDRFSAERLKGVDSTLKIQPAKLEDSAVYLCASSYTKTRELFFGEGSRLTVL.

As for this clonotype: The junction and the germline gene differ at one end; a read error may be behind it. The CDR3 region has the DNA TGTGCCTGGACCAGGGGGCTGAATACTGAAGCTTCCTTT. Amino acids: CAWTRGLNTEASF. V usage is TRBV30 and J usage is TRBJ1-1; 8 bases line up with TRBD1. Germline lookup yields CDR1 GTSNPN and CDR2 SVGIG (reference sequence). The CDR3 has 13 residues.

The chain combines TRBV10-3 with TRBJ2-1; 12 nucleotides agree with TRBD2. Germline V gene lookup returns CDR1 ENHRY and CDR2 SYGVKD. The CDR3 loop spans 14 amino acids. After removal of 7 bases from V and 9 bases from J, the junction contained 7 bases not matched to a gene. DNA for the CDR3: TGTGCCATCAACGGACTAGCGGGAAGAGGTGAGCAGTTCTTC. Translation: CAINGLAGRGEQFF.

The chain employs TRBV20-1 and TRBJ2-7; D not certain. CDR3 length equals 12 residues. Germline loops: CDR1 DFQATT, CDR2 SNEGSKA (reference sequence). In DNA, the CDR3 is TGCTGTTCTAGGGATCGAACCTACGAGCAGTACTTC. Translation gives CCSRDRTYEQYF.

This clonotype was detected a few times. A much larger clone lies one base from this, so it may be a read error. V usage is TRBV12-3 or TRBV12-4 and J usage is TRBJ1-1; perhaps TRBD1 as D (6 bases). This CDR3 has 14 amino acids. CDR3 in DNA: TGTGCCAGCAGTTTTGGGGGGCGAAGGACTGAAACTTTCTTT. Its translation is CASSFGGRRTETFF.

A remark on this clonotype: At one end, the junction sequence differs from germline, possibly due to a read error. CDR3 nucleotide sequence: TGTGCCAGCGGTCTCTTAGCGGGTGTCTACGAGCAATACTTC. It specifies CASGLLAGVYEQYF. V is TRBV12-3 or TRBV12-4 and J is TRBJ2-7; 7 bases align to TRBD2. The CDR3 covers 14 residues.

This chain links TRBV5-4 with TRBJ2-3; D is perhaps TRBD1 (6 bases). V gave up 4 bases and J gave up 2 bases, with 14 bases separating them. The germline V gene encodes CDR1 SGHNT and CDR2 YYREEE (reference sequence). CDR3 length: 15 amino acids. The CDR3 sequence: CASSQDRMTTDTQYF. The CDR3 nucleotides read TGTGCCAGCAGCCAAGACAGGATGACCACAGATACGCAGTATTTT. The variable domain in full, with the rest retrieved from reference TRBV5-4 and TRBJ2-3, is ETGVTQSPTHLIKTRGQQVTLRCSSQSGHNTVSWYQQALGQGPQFIFQYYREEENGRGNFPPRFSGLQFPNYSSELNVNALELDDSALYLCASSQDRMTTDTQYFGPGTRLTVL.

The CDR3 is CASSFEGAGVRELFF. The CDR3 region has the DNA TGTGCCAGCAGCTTTGAGGGGGCCGGGGTCAGGGAGCTGTTTTTT. The V and J genes are TRBV11-2 and TRBJ2-2; 7 bases map to TRBD1. With V trimmed by 3 bases and J by 9 bases, 10 bases remained unmatched. This CDR3 comprises 15 residues. The germline gives CDR1 SGHAT, CDR2 FQNNGV.

CDR3 nucleotide sequence: TGTGCCAGCAGTTTAGTCAGCGGGAGAAGCACAGATACGCAGTATTTT. Protein: CASSLVSGRSTDTQYF. This chain uses TRBV28 with TRBJ2-3, with TRBD2 identical over 8 bases. The J segment lost 0 bases and the V segment lost 2 bases, leaving 4 bases of the junction unmatched. The CDR3 contains 16 residues. Germline V gene lookup returns CDR1 MDHEN and CDR2 SYDVKM.

A single count supports this clonotype. At one end, the junction sequence differs from germline, possibly due to a read error. V gene TRBV11-2 combines with J gene TRBJ2-5; 7 bases are a match to TRBD1. Germline values: CDR1 SGHAT, CDR2 FQNNGV. The CDR3 covers 14 residues. The CDR3 loop reads CASSRRDSQETQHF. The CDR3 DNA is TGTGCCAGCAGCCGCAGGGACAGCCAAGAGACCCAACACTTC.

The rearrangement joins TRBV28 to TRBJ2-7, with a possible D match to TRBD1 (7 bases). Trimming removed 5 bases from V and 6 bases from J, with 14 bases in between. This CDR3 is 13 amino acids long. Germline values: CDR1 MDHEN, CDR2 SYDVKM. Here the CDR3 DNA reads TGTGCCAGCAGTAGGGGGCAGGGAGGCGAGCAGTACTTC. This translates into CASSRGQGGEQYF. The entire variable domain, with the rest obtained from reference TRBV28 and TRBJ2-7, is as follows: DVKVTQSSRYLVKRTGEKVFLECVQDMDHENMFWYRQDPGLGLRLIYFSYDVKMKEKGDIPEGYSVSREKKERFSLILESASTNQTSMYLCASSRGQGGEQYFGPGTRLTVT.